Shown below are 21 T cell receptor beta chains from a single sample sequenced in a study of T-cell reconstitution after alpha-beta-depleted transplantation in children. As it was prepared, the TCRbeta library received unique molecular identifiers. TCRdb recomputed calls from the PCR reads with MiXCR, one row per CDR3 protein. The profile shows some 300,000 distinct CDR3 sequences, 10% of them singletons. The material sequenced was PBMCs from the stem cell graft donor, taken from the stem cell graft. The receptors originated from a human donor who donated a stem cell graft to a child with acute lymphoblastic leukemia.

This clonotype has only a few counts. V and J are TRBV29-1 and TRBJ1-1; no definite D call. The CDR3 is made up of 14 amino acids. In germline, CDR1 is SQVTM, CDR2 ANQGSEA. V lost 5 bases to trimming and J lost 2 bases, with 15 bases between them. This CDR3 reads CSVSDSTTNTEAFF. The CDR3 DNA reads as TGCAGCGTTTCGGATTCAACCACAAACACTGAAGCTTTCTTT.

This clonotype was detected a few times. This chain connects TRBV7-2 to TRBJ2-7; D gene ambiguous. There are 17 residues in the CDR3. Germline V gene sequence: CDR1 SGHTA, CDR2 FQGNSA. The ends were cut back, 1 base at V and 3 bases at J, with 19 bases in the middle. Here the CDR3 reads CASSLGTGSPAIYEQYF. The CDR3 bases are TGTGCCAGCAGCTTAGGAACCGGGTCCCCGGCCATCTACGAGCAGTACTTC. Variable domain in full (rest from reference TRBV7-2 and TRBJ2-7): GAGVSQSPSNKVTEKGKDVELRCDPISGHTALYWYRQSLGQGLEFLIYFQGNSAPDKSGLPSDRFSAERTGGSVSTLTIQRTQQEDSAVYLCASSLGTGSPAIYEQYFGPGTRLTVT.

This clonotype was picked up a small number of times. V gene TRBV5-1 combines with J gene TRBJ2-5, with D possibly TRBD2 on 5 matching bases. This CDR3 contains 15 residues. The germline gives CDR1 SGHRS, CDR2 YFSETQ. Between the trimmed V and J ends, which lost 1 base and 2 bases, there was a span of 12 bases. CDR3 in amino acids: CASSLRSPGQETQYF. CDR3 in DNA: TGCGCCAGCAGCTTGCGGTCCCCGGGGCAAGAGACCCAGTACTTC.

The table lists this clonotype with a few counts. The junction departs from germline at one end; a sequencing error may be responsible. The rearrangement links TRBV7-2 to TRBJ2-7; 10 bases match TRBD2. Germline V gene sequence: CDR1 SGHTA, CDR2 FQGNSA. CDR3 length: 15 amino acids. The CDR3 sequence: CASILAGGLSYEQYF. The CDR3 nucleotides are TGTGCCAGCATCTTAGCGGGAGGACTCTCCTACGAGCAGTACTTC.

This clonotype was detected ten times or more. The chain combines TRBV4-2 with TRBJ1-2; D perhaps matches TRBD1 (6 bases). V was pared by 4 bases and J by 0 bases, with 9 bases between. The germline CDR1 and CDR2 sequences are LGHNA and YNFKEQ. CDR3 length: 14 residues. CDR3 amino acids: CASSLGTSNYGYTF. CDR3 bases: TGTGCCAGCAGCCTTGGGACATCTAACTATGGCTACACCTTC.

This clonotype has just a few counts. The V call is TRBV20-1, the J call TRBJ1-2, with D unresolved. Trimming took 1 base from V and 0 from J, leaving 6 bases between them. CDR3 length: 13 amino acids. CDR1 and CDR2 (germline): DFQATT, SNEGSKA (reference sequence). In nucleotides, the CDR3 is TGCAGTGCTAGAGGGGATACTAACTATGGCTACACCTTC. The encoded protein is CSARGDTNYGYTF.

This clonotype has a count of ten or more. The J gene is TRBJ2-3, the V gene TRBV12-3 or TRBV12-4; TRBD2 might be the D (6 bases). The CDR3 is 14 amino acids. Between the trimmed V and J ends, which lost 3 bases and 6 bases, there was a span of 13 bases. Written as DNA, the CDR3 is TGTGCCAGCAGTTTCAGAGGAGGGGTGGATACGCAGTATTTT. This sequence encodes CASSFRGGVDTQYF.

This clonotype was seen a handful of times. CDR3 region: CASSVYWDTEAFF. The DNA of the CDR3 is TGTGCCAGCAGCGTATACTGGGACACTGAAGCTTTCTTT. J is TRBJ1-1 and V is TRBV9; no firm D call. Trimming removed 1 base at V and 3 bases at J, with 7 bases between. The CDR3 is 13 residues long. Germline CDR1 and CDR2: SGDLS and YYNGEE.

This clonotype turned up a few times. The chain uses TRBV7-9 and TRBJ2-7; the D is unclear. The CDR3 totals 15 residues. Germline loops: CDR1 SEHNR, CDR2 FQNEAQ (reference sequence). V lost 2 bases to trimming and J lost 2 bases, with 13 bases between them. The CDR3 reads CASSLNVVLPYEQYF. CDR3 bases: TGTGCCAGCAGCTTAAACGTCGTACTGCCCTACGAGCAGTACTTC.

This clonotype has a handful of counts. The chain has TRBV5-1 and TRBJ2-1, with D unresolved. The length of the CDR3 is 14 residues. Looked up from germline, CDR1 is SGHRS and CDR2 is YFSETQ. V lost 5 bases to trimming and J lost 0 bases, with 9 bases between them. In DNA, the CDR3 is TGCGCCAGCAGGGCACCTAGCTCCTACAATGAGCAGTTCTTC. This encodes CASRAPSSYNEQFF.

This clonotype was counted a few times. The J gene is TRBJ1-2, the V gene TRBV13; D not certain. This CDR3 is 14 amino acids long. V shed 2 bases and J shed 8 bases, with 15 bases lying between them. Germline V gene lookup returns CDR1 PRHDT and CDR2 FYEKMQ (reference sequence). The CDR3 nucleotides read TGTGCCAGCAGCTTATCATCTGGACCCGACGGCTACACCTTC. As protein: CASSLSSGPDGYTF.

This clonotype has more than one count but fewer than ten. The rearrangement uses TRBV4-1 and TRBJ2-1; 8 nucleotides line up with TRBD2. Germline V gives CDR1 MGHRA, CDR2 YSYEKL. CDR3 length equals 15 residues. The V segment lost 1 base and the J segment 7 bases; nucleotides outside the gene matches: 6. The CDR3 nucleotides read TGCGCCAGCAGCCAAGTTTGGACTAGCCCAAATGAGCAGTTCTTC. Its protein product is CASSQVWTSPNEQFF.

This clonotype was recorded many times. The chain combines TRBV12-3 or TRBV12-4 with TRBJ2-7; 7 nucleotides match TRBD2. The CDR3 runs to 15 residues. Losses at the gene ends were 3 bases for V and 6 bases for J; bases not matched to a gene: 11. The CDR3 reads CASSFGGGSPIEQYF. CDR3 DNA: TGTGCCAGCAGTTTTGGTGGCGGGAGCCCCATCGAGCAGTACTTC.

The genes are TRBV29-1 and TRBJ2-5; D is undetermined. Germline CDR1 and CDR2: SQVTM and ANQGSEA. Trimming removed 8 bases at V and 6 bases at J, with 16 bases between. The length of the CDR3 is 12 residues. The CDR3 protein is CSPEEIRQTQYF. CDR3 in DNA: TGCAGCCCAGAGGAAATCCGGCAGACCCAGTACTTC.

In its sample, this clonotype was seen a few times. The J gene is TRBJ2-3, the V gene TRBV20-1, with 10 nucleotides matching TRBD1. This CDR3 is 14 amino acids long. Germline V gene sequence: CDR1 DFQATT, CDR2 SNEGSKA (reference sequence). V was clipped by 1 base and J by 5 bases; unmatched bases: 3. CDR3 region: CSARGTGGVDTQYF. The CDR3 DNA sequence: TGCAGTGCTAGAGGGACAGGGGGAGTAGATACGCAGTATTTT.

The rearrangement links TRBV6-2 or TRBV6-3 to TRBJ2-5; 8 positions agree with TRBD2. The length of the CDR3 is 12 residues. CDR1 MNHEY and CDR2 SVGEGT come from the germline V gene. V was clipped by 6 bases and J by 4 bases; unmatched bases: 1. The DNA of the CDR3 is TGTGCCAGCAGGCGGGAGGCAGAGACCCAGTACTTC. As protein: CASRREAETQYF.

J is TRBJ2-7 and V is TRBV6-2 or TRBV6-3; 7 positions match TRBD1. The CDR3 loop spans 17 amino acids. The V and J ends lost 6 bases and 0 bases, in that order; junction bases with no gene match: 14. The V gene's germline CDR1 is MNHEY and CDR2 SVGEGT. CDR3 loop: CASRRIPGQTSSYEQYF. CDR3 nucleotide sequence: TGTGCCAGCAGGAGAATACCGGGACAGACATCCTCCTACGAGCAGTACTTC.

The V and J genes are TRBV20-1 and TRBJ2-7; the match to TRBD2 covers 13 bases. This CDR3 contains 15 residues. V was pared by 3 bases and J by 5 bases, with 7 bases of the junction left unmatched. Germline V gene sequence: CDR1 DFQATT, CDR2 SNEGSKA (reference sequence). The CDR3 coding sequence is TGCAGTGCTAGTCCGACTAGCGGGAGGACCCACGAGCAGTACTTC. Its protein product is CSASPTSGRTHEQYF.

The V call is TRBV10-3, the J call TRBJ2-1; 9 bases align to TRBD2. Unmatched junction bases numbered 9, after V lost 3 bases and J lost 9 bases. The CDR3 extends over 15 amino acids. In germline, CDR1 is ENHRY, CDR2 SYGVKD. In nucleotides, the CDR3 is TGTGCCATCAGTGACGGCGGGAGGGCCTTCGGTGAGCAGTTCTTC. It is translated as CAISDGGRAFGEQFF.

This clonotype was counted only a few times. J is TRBJ1-4 and V is TRBV7-8; 9 nucleotides agree with TRBD1. In germline, CDR1 is SGHVS, CDR2 FQNEAQ. The CDR3 runs to 15 residues. J was trimmed by 7 bases and V by 0 bases; bases with no gene match: 3. The DNA of the CDR3 is TGTGCCAGCAGCTTAGCGCACAGGGGGCCTGAAAAACTGTTTTTT. Translated, it gives CASSLAHRGPEKLFF.

J is TRBJ1-2 and V is TRBV4-1; D is uncertain. V gave up 1 base and J gave up 8 bases, with 17 bases separating them. This CDR3 spans 15 amino acids. Germline V lookup: CDR1 MGHRA, CDR2 YSYEKL. Written as DNA, the CDR3 is TGCGCCAGCAGCCAAGGGGAGACCCTCTTAGGAGGCTACACCTTC. Translation gives CASSQGETLLGGYTF.